Presented here are 21 T cell receptor beta chains from one specimen sequenced in a study of blood T cells in healthy people across ages. Through a sample-barcoded 5' primer and a J-beta primer mix, a second PCR was run for roughly 6 to 12 cycles. TCRdb called the 5' RACE reads again in MiXCR, with one record for every CDR3 protein. The sample has about 1.4 million distinct CDR3 sequences, 55% to 75% seen once. Sequencing was done on a sample of blood. Receptors originate from a man between 18 and 35 years old in good health.

The chain carries TRBV10-3 and TRBJ2-5, with TRBD1 identical over 8 bases. Gene TRBJ2-7 matches the end of the DNA better, so the J call may be wrong. The CDR3 covers 15 residues. In germline, CDR1 is ENHRY, CDR2 SYGVKD. The CDR3 DNA reads as TGTGCCATCAGTACCCAGACAGGGGTGGGTTCCGAGCAGTACTTC. Translating it yields CAISTQTGVGSEQYF.

This clonotype was counted between two and nine times. The chain joins TRBV12-3 or TRBV12-4 to TRBJ2-7; tentative D call: TRBD2 (5 bases). The CDR3 has 13 amino acids. With 3 bases removed from V and 5 bases from J, the gap between germline ends came to 11 bases. DNA of the CDR3: TGTGCCAGCAGTTTTCGAGGGCGCAACGAGCAGTACTTC. Residues: CASSFRGRNEQYF.

V is TRBV29-1 and J is TRBJ1-2, with a weak D call TRBD1 (5 bases). CDR3 length equals 16 residues. The germline gives CDR1 SQVTM, CDR2 ANQGSEA. Trimming shortened V by 3 bases and J by 2 bases, and 19 bases separated the two germline ends. In nucleotides, the CDR3 is TGCAGCGTTGACGACGATTCGGGGGAAGTAAACTATGGCTACACCTTC. Protein product: CSVDDDSGEVNYGYTF.

V usage is TRBV20-1 and J usage is TRBJ2-2; D gene ambiguous. V was trimmed by 2 bases and J by 8 bases, leaving 9 bases between them. CDR1 is DFQATT, CDR2 SNEGSKA, per germline (reference sequence). The CDR3 is made up of 12 amino acids. The DNA of the CDR3 is TGCAGTGCTAGACCATTCAGGGGGGAGCTGTTTTTT. Its translation is CSARPFRGELFF.

V and J are TRBV4-1 and TRBJ1-5; D remains ambiguous. The CDR3 has 14 residues. Per germline, CDR1 MGHRA and CDR2 YSYEKL. Trimming pared 0 bases from V and 6 bases from J, leaving 9 bases between. Here the CDR3 reads CASSQEMGPQPQHF. CDR3 nucleotide sequence: TGCGCCAGCAGCCAAGAGATGGGTCCTCAGCCCCAGCATTTT.

The chain carries TRBV4-1 and TRBJ1-4; 8 bases align to TRBD1. The V and J ends lost 0 bases and 2 bases, in that order; junction bases with no gene match: 14. The CDR3 totals 20 residues. Germline CDR1 is MGHRA and CDR2 is YSYEKL. CDR3 DNA sequence: TGCGCCAGCAGCCAAGAGTCGGGACAGGCCCCAGATTATACTAATGAAAAACTGTTTTTT. Encoded protein: CASSQESGQAPDYTNEKLFF.

This clonotype was observed a handful of times. The chain joins TRBV29-1 to TRBJ2-7; D is unresolved. In germline, CDR1 is SQVTM, CDR2 ANQGSEA. The CDR3 runs to 12 residues. V dropped 0 bases and J dropped 5 bases, with 8 bases sitting between them. The CDR3 protein is CSVEETGHEQYF. The CDR3, as DNA: TGCAGCGTTGAAGAGACCGGCCACGAGCAGTACTTC.

This clonotype appeared a single time. The V and J genes are TRBV11-2 and TRBJ2-7; 11 bases are shared with TRBD1. The CDR3 totals 15 residues. J lost 7 bases, V lost 4 bases, and 9 bases had no gene match. CDR1 is SGHAT, CDR2 FQNNGV, per germline. DNA of the CDR3: TGTGCCAGCAGCTCTCGGGGACAGGGGGGCGATGAGCAGTACTTC. This translates into CASSSRGQGGDEQYF.

The CDR3 loop is CASRKGETQYF. The CDR3 DNA reads as TGTGCCAGCAGAAAGGGGGAGACCCAGTACTTC. The chain joins TRBV12-3 or TRBV12-4 to TRBJ2-5; weak D call: TRBD1 (5 bases). The CDR3 extends over 11 amino acids. The V and J ends lost 6 bases and 5 bases respectively, with 7 bases between them.

The rearrangement links TRBV4-1 to TRBJ2-1; tentative D call: TRBD1 (6 bases). Germline lookup yields CDR1 MGHRA and CDR2 YSYEKL. CDR3 size: 15 residues. V lost 4 bases and J lost 3, with 13 bases in between. CDR3 nucleotides: TGCGCCAGCAGCCGGACCGGCAGGGGCTACAATGAGCAGTTCTTC. This sequence encodes CASSRTGRGYNEQFF.

This clonotype came up a few times. This chain joins TRBV12-3 or TRBV12-4 and TRBJ2-1, with D perhaps matching TRBD2 (6 bases). The CDR3 extends over 13 amino acids. The V gene lost 3 bases and the J gene lost 7 bases, with 10 bases spanning the gap. This chain's CDR3 is CASSFRGDNEQFF. In DNA form, the CDR3 reads TGTGCCAGCAGTTTTCGCGGGGATAATGAGCAGTTCTTC.

The chain links TRBV5-1 to TRBJ2-7; D may be TRBD1 (5 bases). The CDR3 spans 14 residues. V lost 1 base, J lost 3 bases, and 11 bases lay in between. Per the germline V gene, CDR1 is SGHRS and CDR2 is YFSETQ. This CDR3 is CASSLTAQDYEQYF. The CDR3 DNA is TGCGCCAGCAGCTTGACGGCACAGGACTACGAGCAGTACTTC.

The gene calls are TRBV20-1 and TRBJ2-3, with 7 bases matching TRBD2. The CDR3 spans 16 residues. V shed 0 bases and J 3 bases; nucleotides not matched to a gene: 9. Germline CDR1 DFQATT, CDR2 SNEGSKA (reference sequence). This CDR3 is CSARERAGWGTDTQYF. The CDR3 DNA follows: TGCAGTGCTAGAGAGCGAGCGGGATGGGGGACAGATACGCAGTATTTT.

With regard to this clonotype: This may stem from a read error, because a much larger clone lies one nucleotide away. V usage is TRBV12-3 or TRBV12-4 and J usage is TRBJ2-1, with 7 positions matching TRBD2. The CDR3 is 12 residues long. The V segment lost 7 bases and the J segment 6 bases; nucleotides outside the gene matches: 3. The CDR3 sequence: CASTTGGNEQFF. DNA of the CDR3: TGTGCCAGCACTACGGGGGGCAATGAGCAGTTCTTC.

This chain joins TRBV13 and TRBJ2-4; TRBD1 agrees at 8 bases. Germline V gene lookup returns CDR1 PRHDT and CDR2 FYEKMQ (reference sequence). V lost 3 bases, J lost 8 bases, and 9 bases stayed unmatched. The CDR3 spans 15 residues. CDR3 region: CASSLVQGVRDIQYF. The DNA of the CDR3 is TGTGCCAGCAGCTTGGTACAGGGGGTGCGGGACATTCAGTACTTC.

In this sample, this clonotype turned up a few times. This rearrangement joins TRBV3-1 to TRBJ1-6; possible D gene TRBD1, 6 bases. This CDR3 spans 14 amino acids. From germline, CDR1 is LGHDT and CDR2 YNNKEL (reference sequence). The V and J ends lost 4 bases and 10 bases respectively, with 14 bases between them. The CDR3 coding sequence is TGTGCCAGCAGCCCTGCGGGGGCTGGCTCACCCCTCCACTTT. This sequence encodes CASSPAGAGSPLHF.

J is TRBJ2-3 and V is TRBV7-2; D not resolved. CDR3 size: 12 residues. V lost 6 bases to trimming and J lost 6 bases, with 10 bases between them. Germline CDR1 reads SGHTA; CDR2 reads FQGNSA. The CDR3 nucleotides read TGTGCCAGCAGATGGGGTGGGGATACGCAGTATTTT. Translated: CASRWGGDTQYF.

This clonotype came up once. The J gene is TRBJ1-2, the V gene TRBV5-1, with D tentatively TRBD1 (5 bases). In germline, CDR1 is SGHRS, CDR2 YFSETQ. The CDR3 extends over 14 amino acids. V was clipped by 7 bases and J by 8 bases, with 21 bases between them. CDR3 nucleotide sequence: TGCGCCAGCGGCGGGGGGAAGGGTGTATACGGCTACACCTTC. Residues: CASGGGKGVYGYTF.

This clonotype turned up a few times. The chain recombines TRBV3-1 with TRBJ2-1; a weak D match, TRBD1 (6 bases). Trimming took off 2 bases at V and 7 bases at J, with 12 bases between the two ends. Germline loops: CDR1 LGHDT, CDR2 YNNKEL (reference sequence). CDR3 length: 14 amino acids. The CDR3 bases are TGTGCCAGCAGCCAAAACTCGCAGGGGAATGAGCAGTTCTTC. Amino acid sequence: CASSQNSQGNEQFF.

V is TRBV4-3 and J is TRBJ2-2; no firm D call. The V end was cut by 5 bases, the J end by 0 bases, with 7 bases between. Germline assignment: CDR1 LGHNA and CDR2 YSLEER. The CDR3 has 14 amino acids. The CDR3 nucleotides are TGCGCCAGCAGCATCAGGACGAACACCGGGGAGCTGTTTTTT. Encoded protein: CASSIRTNTGELFF.

The V gene is TRBV6-4, the J gene TRBJ2-2; 9 bases map to TRBD2. Germline CDR1 MRHNA, CDR2 SNTAGT. Unmatched junction bases numbered 2, after V lost 2 bases and J lost 4 bases. This CDR3 has 15 residues. CDR3 sequence (DNA): TGTGCCAGCAGTGACGAAGCGGGGGGCACCGGGGAGCTGTTTTTT. Amino acids: CASSDEAGGTGELFF.